This T cell receptor beta chain originates from a study of CD39 and CD103 CD8 tumor-infiltrating T cells (dated by TCRdb to about 2018). As for the study more broadly: Repertoire comparisons were shown for an HPV-positive HNSCC, an HPV-negative HNSCC, an ovarian cancer and a melanoma patient. TCRbeta CDR3 deep sequencing compared repertoires of CD8 TIL subsets defined by CD103 and CD39 with peripheral memory CD8 T cells.

Genomic DNA was extracted with the DNeasy Blood and Tissue Kit from around 10,000 to 100,000 sorted cells per subset. TCRbeta V-J or V-D-J regions were sequenced and mapped by the immunoSEQ service, with coverage above 10x per sample. In the original analysis: Only productive rearrangements exported from the immunoSEQ Analyzer platform were analyzed, with clonality assessed on the 500 most abundant clones. Repertoire overlap between populations was quantified with the Morisita-Horn similarity index and the Jaccard index. Morisita-Horn similarity between CD8 T-cell subset TCR repertoires was measured in six cancer patients. TCRdb took this table from immuneACCESS and kept in-frame rearrangements with V and J called. Such tables lack part of the clones; where checked against another copy, unresolved V genes explain under half of the gap, and the rest is unexplained. The DNA gave D and trimming, while V, J and clone size come from that table. Here the sample has approximately 500 clones; about 66% occur a single time. The ten largest make up 25% to 30% of the sample.

To note about this clone: Its specific antigen is unknown. One base away there is no much larger clone; base qualities are not given.

The paper's findings and limits, for the study overall: Clonotypes from DP TILs were seldom detected in blood or uninvolved lymph node, while clonotypes from DN TILs overlapped to a large extent with peripheral memory CD8 repertoires. DP CD8 TILs appeared more oligoclonal than DN and SP CD8 TILs and blood memory CD8 T cells, with top 30 clonotypes covering roughly 50-90%.

At the time of sample collection the patients were not on therapy, although prior treatments varied from chemotherapy, radiotherapy, surgery and immunotherapy to no treatment. Thawed cells were enriched for T lymphocytes with a negative-selection kit, adding EpCAM beads for tumor-infiltrating lymphocytes. CD8 TIL subsets were FACS-sorted as CD3+CD4-CD8+CD45RA- cells split by CD39 and CD103 expression into DN, SP and DP. After mincing, tumor specimens underwent a 1 h digestion with hyaluronidase, collagenase and DNase, and were then filtered, enriched by Ficoll and cryopreserved. Populations were sorted to about 99% purity on a FACSAria II, and cell pellets were frozen for TCR sequencing without culture. The germline V gene gives CDR1 as SGHTS and CDR2 as YDEGEE. Its CDR3 holds 12 amino acids, cysteine through phenylalanine. Just CDR3 DNA is preserved here, 36 bases in frame from base 1. V drops 2 bases and J drops 4 bases, leaving 4 bases in between.

The sequence is built from TRBV5-8 and TRBJ2-1; no confident D gene assignment can be made. The TCR was taken from a human donor with head and neck squamous cell carcinoma. The specimen was CD39- CD103+ CD8+ T cells sorted from the tumor. The meaning of the sample's cell subset or site label: CD103+CD39- single-positive CD45RA- CD8 T cells. The CDR3 in this case is CASSFSYNEQFF. In nucleotide form, the sequence is TGTGCCAGCAGCTTCTCGTACAATGAGCAGTTCTTC. Outside the CDR3, residues come from the reference TRBV5-8 and TRBJ2-1 proteins, so the full variable domain is: EAGVTQSPTHLIKTRGQQATLRCSPISGHTSVYWYQQALGLGLQFLLWYDEGEERNRGNFPPRFSGRQFPNYSSELNVNALELEDSALYLCASSFSYNEQFFGPGTRLTVL.